These 6 T cell receptor beta chains originate from one sample sequenced in a study of STAT5B mutations in CD4+ large granular lymphocyte leukemia. The assay was immunoSEQ multiplex PCR, and TCRdb's table has in-frame clones only and misses some. This table has fewer than 9,000 clones, roughly three quarters appearing once. Sequencing was performed on PBMCs. The receptors shown here come from a woman aged 55 to 70 with CD4+ T-cell large granular lymphocyte leukemia.

The CDR3 DNA is TGTGCCAGCAGCTTAGAACAGGGGAAGAACACTGAAGCTTTCTTT. Amino acid sequence: CASSLEQGKNTEAFF. The chain carries TRBV11-3 and TRBJ1-1; 7 bases match TRBD1. The CDR3 is made up of 15 amino acids. J lost 1 base, V lost 0 bases, and 2 bases had no gene match. In germline, CDR1 is SGHNT, CDR2 YENEEA.

The genes are TRBV5-6 and TRBJ2-7; 8 nucleotides align to TRBD2. V was clipped by 7 bases and J by 0 bases; unmatched bases: 3. Germline assignment: CDR1 SGHDT and CDR2 YYEEEE. There are 13 residues in the CDR3. CDR3 in DNA: TGTGCCAGCCAGCGGGGGAGCTCCTACGAGCAGTACTTC. It translates to CASQRGSSYEQYF.

There are a few counts of this clone. The CDR3 sequence is CASSLTAGLAGV. DNA of the CDR3: TGTGCCAGCAGCTTAACTGCTGGACTAGCGGGAGTT. The genes are TRBV11-2 and TRBJ2-7; 13 bases agree with TRBD2. Germline loops: CDR1 SGHAT, CDR2 FQNNGV. The CDR3 is 12 amino acids.

The rearrangement uses TRBV28 and TRBJ1-2; D is uncertain. With 5 bases removed from V and 8 bases from J, the gap between germline ends came to 15 bases. The CDR3 has 13 amino acids. Germline values: CDR1 MDHEN, CDR2 SYDVKM. CDR3 region: CASSPSSREGYTF. In DNA form, the CDR3 reads TGTGCCAGCAGTCCCTCTAGCCGGGAGGGCTACACCTTC.

The chain is built from TRBV29-1 and TRBJ1-2; D call uncertain. Trimming stripped 3 bases from V and 7 bases from J, with 9 bases between. From germline, CDR1 is SQVTM and CDR2 ANQGSEA. This CDR3 comprises 11 residues. The CDR3 DNA reads TGCAGCGTTGATCTAGTCGGTGGCTACACCTTC. This translates into CSVDLVGGYTF.

The chain carries TRBV5-5 and TRBJ1-5; no clear D. Germline loops: CDR1 SGHKS, CDR2 YYEKEE (reference sequence). The CDR3 runs to 13 residues. With 4 bases removed from V and 5 bases from J, the gap between germline ends came to 10 bases. The DNA of the CDR3 is TGTGCCAGCAGCCTGTTTGGTCATCAGCCCCAGCATTTT. This sequence encodes CASSLFGHQPQHF.